This TCR beta chain was recovered during a study of T cell clonality in common variable immunodeficiency. Study-level results: Fewer deletions and N-nucleotide insertions were reportedly seen in common variable immunodeficiency TCR beta sequences. Shared TCRbeta clones were fewer between CVID subjects than controls.

TCRdb's copy holds only in-frame clones and misses some; the assay was immunoSEQ multiplex PCR. The table lists roughly 32,000 clones, no singletons, with around 28% in the top ten. All CVID subjects were on immunoglobulin replacement for at least one year. To note about this clone: Its target is unknown. The read is 3 residues too short to cover the CDR3 end, so that end is filled in from the germline J gene.

Trimming stripped 7 bases from V and 3 bases from J, with 10 bases between. Germline-derived CDR1 and CDR2 are SNHLY and FYNNEI. The CDR3 runs to 12 residues. The source material was peripheral blood mononuclear cells. The chain has TRBV2 and TRBJ2-7, with a tentative D call TRBD1 (6 bases). This TCR was sampled from a human donor with common variable immunodeficiency. The CDR3 DNA, read in part, is TGTGCCAGCACCTTAGGGGGCTACGAG. This translates into CASTLGGYE. The whole CDR3 protein is CASTLGGYEQYF.